The clone carrying this TCR beta chain was picked up a small number of times. Its antigen is still unknown. This sample is drawn from a study of blood T cells in healthy people across ages. The CDR3 covers 12 residues. Germline V CDR1 and CDR2: SEHNR, FQNEAQ (reference sequence). With 5 bases clipped from V and 11 bases from J, the junction kept 8 bases outside the gene matches. The study, taken as a whole, reports: There was a strong correlation between TCR beta diversity and naive T cell percentage.

Primed by a sample-barcoded 5' primer and a J-beta primer mix, a second PCR proceeded for about 6 to 12 cycles. TCRdb passed the 5' RACE reads through MiXCR, listing each CDR3 protein once. Of about 720,000 distinct CDR3 sequences in the sample, around 25% are singletons; the top ten hold under 4.5%. These same records also appear under a second study, on T cells of mothers and their children. That study reports: There were over 10 million TCR beta CDR3 reads from each mother and about 3 million from each child. The search for persistent microchimeric T cell clones detected none.

The V gene is TRBV7-9, the J gene TRBJ2-7; 8 bases align to TRBD1. Source material: blood. The TCR was taken from a boy between 10 and 17 years old in good health. DNA of the CDR3: TGTGCCAGCAGCCTACTGACAGGGGAAGAGTACTTC. Protein product: CASSLLTGEEYF.